This entry features one TCR beta chain sequence. Its antigen is unknown. Germline V CDR1 and CDR2: SEHNR, FQNEAQ (reference sequence). The CDR3 contains 16 residues. This sample was taken from a study of CXCR3-negative and CXCR3-positive naive CD8 T cells. Study in general: Roughly 1.5 +/- 0.3 million TRB reads came from each library, giving around 140 million in total.

Study-level results: More hydrophobic TRB CDR3s occurred in CXCR3-positive than in CXCR3-negative naive cells.

It was by 5' RACE with UMI labels that the TRB cDNA libraries were prepared. TCRdb re-called the 5' RACE reads and catalogs CDR3 proteins one per entry, DNA excluded. This table lists some 130,000 distinct CDR3 sequences. Naive CD8+ T cells had a CD45RO-CCR7+CD27+CD95- phenotype. The rearrangement links TRBV7-9 to TRBJ2-2; lacking DNA, the TRBD2 call made by TCRdb goes unchecked. Source material: naive CXCR3- CD8+ T cells from blood. As for subset: CD45RO-CCR7+CD27+CD95- naive CD8+ T cells lacking CXCR3 (TNR3-). This sequence was found in a human donor in good health. Some clones in this sample may be carry-over from other donors' samples. CDR3 sequence: CASSSSTSVGTGELFF.